This passage covers 16 T cell receptor beta chains from one sample sequenced in a study of blood T cell repertoires in COVID-19. Clones were read by immunoSEQ multiplex PCR, and TCRdb kept only the in-frame ones, dropping some. The sample yields roughly 280,000 clones, about nine tenths seen once. Sequencing was done on a sample of PBMCs or T cells enriched from blood (not recorded which). These receptor sequences come from a woman in her 50s who had recovered from COVID-19.

This chain connects TRBV7-2 to TRBJ2-7; no clear D. CDR3 size: 14 residues. The germline V and J ends were trimmed by 5 bases and 6 bases, with 17 bases remaining between them. Germline CDR1 reads SGHTA; CDR2 reads FQGNSA. The chain's CDR3 is CASSTDPKLGEQYF. The CDR3 DNA reads as TGTGCCAGCAGCACAGACCCCAAATTAGGCGAGCAGTACTTC.

This clone has a handful of counts. This specimen includes other DNA sequences encoding the same CDR3. The rearrangement links TRBV28 to TRBJ2-1, with 11 bases fitting TRBD1. The V segment lost 7 bases and the J segment 8 bases; nucleotides outside the gene matches: 10. CDR1 and CDR2 (germline): MDHEN, SYDVKM. The CDR3 is 15 residues long. CDR3 sequence (DNA): TGTGCCAGCACCCTAAGGGGGACAGGGGGGCATGAGCAGTTCTTC. Protein sequence: CASTLRGTGGHEQFF.

This chain links TRBV9 with TRBJ1-6, with 7 bases lining up with TRBD1. The V segment lost 7 bases and the J segment 6 bases; nucleotides outside the gene matches: 4. Germline CDR1 and CDR2: SGDLS and YYNGEE. The CDR3 contains 13 residues. Here the CDR3 reads CASRGQPNSPLHF. In nucleotides, the CDR3 is TGTGCCAGCCGGGGACAGCCTAATTCACCCCTCCACTTT.

Written as DNA, the CDR3 is TGTGCCAGCAGCTGGCAGGGGGCTGGGGCTGAAGCTTTCTTT. This encodes CASSWQGAGAEAFF. This chain links TRBV7-2 with TRBJ1-1; 8 positions agree with TRBD1. The CDR3 covers 14 residues. V lost 4 bases and J lost 6; bases outside the gene matches: 7. Germline CDR1 SGHTA, CDR2 FQGNSA. Variable domain in full (rest from reference TRBV7-2 and TRBJ1-1): GAGVSQSPSNKVTEKGKDVELRCDPISGHTALYWYRQSLGQGLEFLIYFQGNSAPDKSGLPSDRFSAERTGGSVSTLTIQRTQQEDSAVYLCASSWQGAGAEAFFGQGTRLTVV.

J is TRBJ1-3 and V is TRBV2; D is uncertain. Trimming removed 4 bases from V and 4 bases from J, with 11 bases in between. CDR1 is SNHLY and CDR2 is FYNNEI in the germline V gene. The CDR3 has 14 residues. The CDR3 nucleotides are TGTGCCAGCAGTGGTGCCAATCGGGGAAACACCATATATTTT. Its translation: CASSGANRGNTIYF. The whole variable domain, filled in from reference TRBV2 and TRBJ1-3, reads EPEVTQTPSHQVTQMGQEVILRCVPISNHLYFYWYRQILGQKVEFLVSFYNNEISEKSEIFDDQFSVERPDGSNFTLKIRSTKLEDSAMYFCASSGANRGNTIYFGEGSWLTVV.

The V gene is TRBV28, the J gene TRBJ1-1; the match to TRBD1 covers 11 bases. Germline V gene lookup returns CDR1 MDHEN and CDR2 SYDVKM. The length of the CDR3 is 13 residues. Trimming at V came to 11 bases and at J to 5 bases, leaving 7 bases not matched to a gene. For the CDR3, the DNA is TGTGCCGGACAGGGGGCGCGAAGAACTGAAGCTTTCTTT. This translates into CAGQGARRTEAFF. The full variable domain, its missing parts supplied by reference TRBV28 and TRBJ1-1, is DVKVTQSSRYLVKRTGEKVFLECVQDMDHENMFWYRQDPGLGLRLIYFSYDVKMKEKGDIPEGYSVSREKKERFSLILESASTNQTSMYLCAGQGARRTEAFFGQGTRLTVV.

V and J are TRBV7-8 and TRBJ1-1; D gene ambiguous. CDR3 length: 15 amino acids. From germline, CDR1 is SGHVS and CDR2 FQNEAQ. With 2 bases removed from V and 1 base from J, the gap between germline ends came to 11 bases. DNA for the CDR3: TGTGCCAGCAGCTTAATGTTGGCAGAGAACACTGAAGCTTTCTTT. Translated: CASSLMLAENTEAFF.

V is TRBV20-1 and J is TRBJ2-7, with 7 bases matching TRBD1. Per germline, CDR1 DFQATT and CDR2 SNEGSKA (reference sequence). V shed 6 bases and J 1 base; nucleotides not matched to a gene: 12. The CDR3 length is 15 residues. CDR3 region: CSASGWGQRSYEQYF. CDR3 sequence (DNA): TGCAGTGCAAGTGGCTGGGGACAGAGGTCCTACGAGCAGTACTTC.

This chain connects TRBV9 to TRBJ2-2; possibly TRBD1 for D (5 bases). The CDR3 loop spans 16 amino acids. Between the trimmed V and J ends, which lost 0 bases and 6 bases, there was a span of 15 bases. Looked up from germline, CDR1 is SGDLS and CDR2 is YYNGEE. Here the CDR3 reads CASSVEGQVWAGELFF. The CDR3 DNA is TGTGCCAGCAGCGTAGAGGGGCAGGTTTGGGCCGGGGAGCTGTTTTTT.

This sequence joins TRBV28 and TRBJ2-5, with 8 bases identical to TRBD2. The V gene's germline CDR1 is MDHEN and CDR2 SYDVKM. V was pared by 3 bases and J by 2 bases, with 14 bases of the junction left unmatched. CDR3 length: 18 amino acids. The CDR3 loop is CASSFIYGTRNTQETQYF. For the CDR3, the DNA is TGTGCCAGCAGTTTTATCTATGGGACTAGAAACACACAAGAGACCCAGTACTTC.

This chain connects TRBV5-1 to TRBJ1-6, with D possibly being TRBD1 (6 bases). Trimming stripped 4 bases from V and 5 bases from J, with 16 bases between. Germline V gives CDR1 SGHRS, CDR2 YFSETQ. This CDR3 has 16 amino acids. CDR3 residues: CASSQAPGQNNSPLHF. The CDR3 nucleotides are TGCGCCAGCAGCCAAGCTCCGGGACAAAATAATTCACCCCTCCACTTT. Complete variable domain (other parts from reference TRBV5-1 and TRBJ1-6): KAGVTQTPRYLIKTRGQQVTLSCSPISGHRSVSWYQQTPGQGLQFLFEYFSETQRNKGNFPGRFSGRQFSNSRSEMNVSTLELGDSALYLCASSQAPGQNNSPLHFGNGTRLTVT.

This chain links TRBV7-2 with TRBJ1-4, with a possible D match to TRBD1 (6 bases). V was shortened by 5 bases and J by 4 bases, with 14 bases between the two germline ends. This CDR3 is 15 amino acids long. CDR1 SGHTA and CDR2 FQGNSA come from the germline V gene. CDR3 coding DNA: TGTGCCAGCAGCGTCTCACAGGGAAATAATGAAAAACTGTTTTTT. Protein product: CASSVSQGNNEKLFF.

Written as DNA, the CDR3 is TGTGCCAGCAGCCCCCACCCGGGGACAGAGGGCACAGATACGCAGTATTTT. This translates into CASSPHPGTEGTDTQYF. The V call is TRBV16, the J call TRBJ2-3; TRBD1 matches at 7 bases. CDR3 length equals 17 residues. Germline CDR1 and CDR2: KGHSY and FQNENV. With 4 bases clipped from V and 1 base from J, the junction kept 11 bases outside the gene matches.

The CDR3 reads CASSHPQVLNSNQPQHF. The CDR3 nucleotides read TGCGCCAGCAGTCACCCCCAGGTTCTGAATAGCAATCAGCCCCAGCATTTT. The chain recombines TRBV23-1 with TRBJ1-5; no firm D call. TRBV23-1 falls under the ORF class, with uncertain function. Trimming took off 3 bases at V and 0 bases at J, with 15 bases between the two ends. The CDR3 consists of 17 residues.

The chain combines TRBV6-5 with TRBJ1-1; TRBD1 matches 7 bases. Losses at the gene ends were 6 bases for V and 7 bases for J; bases not matched to a gene: 8. This CDR3 has 13 amino acids. From germline, CDR1 is MNHEY and CDR2 SVGAGI. The DNA of the CDR3 is TGTGCCAGCAGCCGCCTTGACAGGGTTGAAGCTTTCTTT. It translates to CASSRLDRVEAFF.

Regarding this clone: This sample includes further DNA sequences coding for the same CDR3. The DNA for the CDR3 is TGTGCCAGCAGCTTAGTAGTGGACAATGAGCAGTTCTTC. Translated, it gives CASSLVVDNEQFF. The V and J genes are TRBV7-8 and TRBJ2-1; D remains ambiguous. The CDR3 has 13 residues. CDR1 is SGHVS and CDR2 is FQNEAQ in the germline V gene. V lost 1 base and J lost 5, with 6 bases in between.